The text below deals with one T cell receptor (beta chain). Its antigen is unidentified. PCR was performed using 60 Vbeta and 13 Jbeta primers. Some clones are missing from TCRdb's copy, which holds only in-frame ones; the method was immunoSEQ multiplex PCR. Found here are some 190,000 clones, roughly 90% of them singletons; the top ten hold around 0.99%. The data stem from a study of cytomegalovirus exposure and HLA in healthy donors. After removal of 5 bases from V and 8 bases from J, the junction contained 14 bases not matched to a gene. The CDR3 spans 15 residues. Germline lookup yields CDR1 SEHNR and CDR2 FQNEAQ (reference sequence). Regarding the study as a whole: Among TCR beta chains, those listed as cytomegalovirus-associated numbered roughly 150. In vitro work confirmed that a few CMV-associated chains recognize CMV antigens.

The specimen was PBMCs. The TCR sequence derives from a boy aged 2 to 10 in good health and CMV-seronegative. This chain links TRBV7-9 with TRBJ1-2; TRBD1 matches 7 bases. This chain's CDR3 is CASSRNQEGAEGYTF. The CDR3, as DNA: TGTGCCAGCAGCCGTAACCAGGAGGGGGCGGAAGGCTACACCTTC.